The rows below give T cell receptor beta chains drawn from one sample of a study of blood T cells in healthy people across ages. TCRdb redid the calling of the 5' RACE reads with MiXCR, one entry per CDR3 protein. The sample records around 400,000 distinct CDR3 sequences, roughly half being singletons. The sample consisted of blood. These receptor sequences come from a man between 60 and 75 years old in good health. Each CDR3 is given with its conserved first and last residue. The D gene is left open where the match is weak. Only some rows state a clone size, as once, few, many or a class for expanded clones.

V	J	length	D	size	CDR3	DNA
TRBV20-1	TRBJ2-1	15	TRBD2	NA	CSAHQTSGRYGEQFF	TGCAGTGCCCACCAGACTAGCGGGAGATATGGTGAGCAGTTCTTC
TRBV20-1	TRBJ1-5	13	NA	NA	CSAKIGDEQPQHF	TGCAGTGCTAAAATAGGAGATGAACAGCCCCAGCATTTT
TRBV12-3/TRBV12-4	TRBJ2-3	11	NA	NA	CASSLMGTQYF	TGTGCCAGCAGTTTAATGGGGACGCAGTATTTT
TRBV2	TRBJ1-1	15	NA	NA	CASRQEFTRYTEAFF	TGTGCCAGCAGGCAAGAATTTACAAGATACACTGAAGCTTTCTTT
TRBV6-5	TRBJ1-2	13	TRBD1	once	CASSPDRDRGYTF	TGTGCCAGCAGCCCTGACAGGGATCGCGGCTACACCTTC
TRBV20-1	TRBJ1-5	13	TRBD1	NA	CSAQGGSNQPQHF	TGCAGTGCCCAGGGGGGCAGCAATCAGCCCCAGCATTTT
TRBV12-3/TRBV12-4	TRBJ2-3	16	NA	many	CASSDRDKGRRDTQYF	TGTGCCAGCAGTGACCGGGACAAAGGTCGTAGAGATACGCAGTATTTT
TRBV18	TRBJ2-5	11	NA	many	CASSSKETQYF	TGTGCCAGCAGCTCAAAAGAGACCCAGTACTTC
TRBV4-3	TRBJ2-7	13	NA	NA	CASSQLVGYEQYF	TGCGCCAGCAGCCAGCTAGTGGGGTACGAGCAGTACTTC
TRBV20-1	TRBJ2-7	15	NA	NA	CSASRLAQRGNEQYF	TGCAGTGCTAGTCGCCTAGCCCAGAGGGGTAATGAGCAGTACTTC
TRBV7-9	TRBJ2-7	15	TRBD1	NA	CASNTVTGAMNEQYF	TGTGCCAGCAACACCGTGACAGGGGCTATGAATGAGCAGTACTTC
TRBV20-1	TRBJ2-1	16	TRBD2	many	CSASAPGLAGFNEQFF	TGCAGTGCTAGTGCACCGGGACTAGCGGGATTCAATGAGCAGTTCTTC
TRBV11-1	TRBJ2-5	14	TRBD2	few	CASSPSGGKETQYF	TGTGCCAGCAGTCCGAGCGGGGGGAAAGAGACCCAGTACTTC
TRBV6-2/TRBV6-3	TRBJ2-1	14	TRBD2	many	CASTRSGGRNEQFF	TGTGCCAGCACACGCAGCGGGGGCCGCAATGAGCAGTTCTTC
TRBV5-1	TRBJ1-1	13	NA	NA	CASSLVTGLGAFF	TGCGCCAGCAGCTTGGTAACGGGCCTGGGAGCTTTCTTT
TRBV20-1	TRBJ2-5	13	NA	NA	CSASGLYQETQYF	TGCAGTGCTAGTGGCCTGTACCAAGAGACCCAGTACTTC
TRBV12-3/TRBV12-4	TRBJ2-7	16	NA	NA	CASSLPHDSTIYGQYF	TGTGCCAGCAGTTTACCACATGACTCGACAATATACGGGCAGTACTTC
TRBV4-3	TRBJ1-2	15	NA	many	CASSQDRIASYGYTF	TGCGCCAGCAGCCAAGATCGAATAGCAAGCTATGGCTACACCTTC
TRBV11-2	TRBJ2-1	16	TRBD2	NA	CASSLDLAAGGNEQFF	TGTGCCAGCAGCTTAGATCTAGCGGCGGGGGGGAATGAGCAGTTCTTC
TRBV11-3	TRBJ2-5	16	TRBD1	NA	CASSLGGDSPQETQYF	TGTGCCAGCAGCTTAGGAGGGGACAGTCCTCAAGAGACCCAGTACTTC
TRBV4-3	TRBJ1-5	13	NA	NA	CASSQDLNQPQHF	TGCGCCAGCAGCCAAGACCTAAATCAGCCCCAGCATTTT
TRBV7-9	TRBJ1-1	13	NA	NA	CASSNQGYTEAFF	TGTGCCAGCAGCAATCAGGGTTACACTGAAGCTTTCTTT
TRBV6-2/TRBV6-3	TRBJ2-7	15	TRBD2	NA	CASSSRLARSDEQYF	TGTGCCAGCAGTTCCAGACTAGCTCGGTCCGACGAGCAGTACTTC
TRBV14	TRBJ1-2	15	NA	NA	CASSQKQGVVHGYTF	TGTGCCAGCAGCCAAAAACAGGGAGTTGTCCATGGCTACACCTTC
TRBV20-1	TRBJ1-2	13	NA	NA	CSAPDPGGYGYTF	TGCAGTGCGCCCGACCCGGGCGGCTATGGCTACACCTTC
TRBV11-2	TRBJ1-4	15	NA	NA	CASSLGPGTLTRLFF	TGTGCCAGCAGCTTAGGTCCGGGGACCCTCACCCGGCTGTTTTTT
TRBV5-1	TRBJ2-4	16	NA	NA	CASSLGAAGGLNIQYF	TGCGCCAGCAGCTTGGGGGCCGCCGGGGGCCTAAACATTCAGTACTTC
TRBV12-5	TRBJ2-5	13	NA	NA	CASGSSAEETQYF	TGTGCTAGTGGTTCCTCAGCAGAAGAGACCCAGTACTTC
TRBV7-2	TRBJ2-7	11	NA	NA	CASSQGREQYF	TGTGCCAGCAGTCAAGGCCGCGAGCAGTACTTC
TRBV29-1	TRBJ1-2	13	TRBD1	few	CSVGTGEGKDYTF	TGCAGCGTCGGGACAGGGGAGGGGAAGGACTACACCTTC
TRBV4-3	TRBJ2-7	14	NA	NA	CASSQDGNSYEQYF	TGCGCCAGCAGCCAAGATGGGAACTCCTACGAGCAGTACTTC
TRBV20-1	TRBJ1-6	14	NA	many	CSATDRSYNSPLHF	TGCAGTGCCACTGACAGGTCTTATAATTCACCCCTCCACTTT
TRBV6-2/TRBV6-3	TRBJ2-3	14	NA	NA	CASSGQRITDTQYF	TGTGCCAGCAGTGGACAGCGTATAACAGATACGCAGTATTTT
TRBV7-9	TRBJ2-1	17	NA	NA	CASSPPRDLSSYNEQFF	TGTGCCAGCAGCCCACCCCGGGACCTTAGCTCCTACAATGAGCAGTTCTTC
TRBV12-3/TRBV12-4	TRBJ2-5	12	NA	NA	CASSPRWETQYF	TGTGCCAGCAGTCCTCGATGGGAGACCCAGTACTTC
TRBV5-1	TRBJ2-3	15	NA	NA	CASSPTGYGADTQYF	TGCGCCAGCAGCCCCACAGGGTATGGAGCAGATACGCAGTATTTT
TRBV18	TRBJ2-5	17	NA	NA	CASSRVLPTAEKETQYF	TGTGCCAGCTCCCGGGTACTTCCGACAGCTGAAAAAGAGACCCAGTACTTC
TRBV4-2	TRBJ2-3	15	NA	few	CASSQEEGPWDTQYF	TGTGCCAGCAGCCAAGAGGAGGGCCCCTGGGATACGCAGTATTTT
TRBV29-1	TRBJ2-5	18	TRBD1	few	CSVEDSRRGTGRGETQYF	TGCAGCGTTGAAGATAGTCGTCGGGGGACAGGGCGGGGGGAGACCCAGTACTTC
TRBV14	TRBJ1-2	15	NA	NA	CASSQAGQAWYGYTF	TGTGCCAGCAGCCAGGCAGGTCAAGCTTGGTATGGCTACACCTTC
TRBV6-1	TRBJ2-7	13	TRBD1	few	CASRGTGRYEQYF	TGTGCCAGCAGGGGGACAGGGAGATACGAGCAGTACTTC
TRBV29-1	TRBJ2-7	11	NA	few	CSVEHSYEQYF	TGCAGCGTTGAACACAGCTACGAGCAGTACTTC
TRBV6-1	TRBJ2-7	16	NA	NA	CASNSKTGGSSYEQYF	TGTGCCAGCAATTCCAAAACCGGCGGGTCTTCCTACGAGCAGTACTTC
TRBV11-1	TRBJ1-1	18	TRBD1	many	CASSLPTGTGGLNTEAFF	TGTGCCAGCAGCTTACCAACCGGGACAGGGGGGTTGAACACTGAAGCTTTCTTT
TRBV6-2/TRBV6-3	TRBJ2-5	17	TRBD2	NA	CASSPNRGLAGGETQYF	TGTGCCAGCAGTCCTAACCGAGGACTAGCGGGAGGAGAGACCCAGTACTTC
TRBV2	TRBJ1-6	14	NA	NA	CASSLSSYRSPLHF	TGTGCCAGCAGCCTATCCTCCTACAGGTCACCCCTCCACTTT
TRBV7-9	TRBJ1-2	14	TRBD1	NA	CASSLTGGGYGYTF	TGTGCCAGCAGCTTGACAGGGGGCGGCTATGGCTACACCTTC
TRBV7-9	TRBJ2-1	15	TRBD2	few	CASSSGLVSDNEQFF	TGTGCCAGCAGCTCCGGACTAGTTTCCGACAATGAGCAGTTCTTC
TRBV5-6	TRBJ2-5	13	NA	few	CASSLPRAETQYF	TGTGCCAGCAGCTTGCCCAGGGCTGAGACCCAGTACTTC
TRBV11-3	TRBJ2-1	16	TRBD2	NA	CASSLVAGGSKNEQFF	TGTGCCAGCAGCTTAGTTGCGGGAGGGTCGAAGAATGAGCAGTTCTTC
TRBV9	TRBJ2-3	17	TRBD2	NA	CASSVDAAGGVLDTQYF	TGTGCCAGCAGCGTAGATGCCGCCGGGGGGGTGCTTGATACGCAGTATTTT
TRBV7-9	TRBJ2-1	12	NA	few	CASSLSRDEQFF	TGTGCCAGCAGCTTAAGCCGGGATGAGCAGTTCTTC
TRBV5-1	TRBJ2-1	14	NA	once	CASSATQGPGEQFF	TGCGCCAGCAGCGCTACACAGGGCCCGGGGGAGCAGTTCTTC
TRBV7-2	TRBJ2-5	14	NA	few	CASRRGQRPETQYF	TGTGCCAGCAGACGAGGACAGCGGCCAGAGACCCAGTACTTC
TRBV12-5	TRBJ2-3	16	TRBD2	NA	CASGPSSGTEGDTQYF	TGTGCTAGTGGACCTTCTAGCGGGACCGAGGGGGATACGCAGTATTTT
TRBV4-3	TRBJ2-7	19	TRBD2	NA	CASSQDTPGRALGSYEQYF	TGCGCCAGCAGCCAAGATACCCCCGGGAGGGCCTTAGGGTCCTACGAGCAGTACTTC
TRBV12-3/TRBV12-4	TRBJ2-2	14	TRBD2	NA	CASSLAGGPGELFF	TGTGCCAGCAGCTTAGCGGGGGGGCCCGGGGAGCTGTTTTTT
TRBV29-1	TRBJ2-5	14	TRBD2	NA	CSVEKGLAKETQYF	TGCAGCGTTGAAAAGGGACTAGCTAAAGAGACCCAGTACTTC